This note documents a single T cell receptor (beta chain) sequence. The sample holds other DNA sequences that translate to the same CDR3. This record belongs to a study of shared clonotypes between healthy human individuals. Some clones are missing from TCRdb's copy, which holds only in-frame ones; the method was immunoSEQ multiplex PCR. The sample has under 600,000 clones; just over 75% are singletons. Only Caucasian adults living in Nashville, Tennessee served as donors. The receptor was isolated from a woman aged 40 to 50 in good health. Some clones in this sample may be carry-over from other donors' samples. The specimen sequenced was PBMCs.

The CDR3 spells CASSPEFFGTGGEKEAFF. CDR3 coding DNA: TGTGCCAGCTCACCAGAATTCTTTGGGACAGGTGGGGAAAAGGAAGCTTTCTTT. This chain uses TRBV18 with TRBJ1-1, with 8 bases lining up with TRBD1. V was clipped by 2 bases and J by 8 bases; unmatched bases: 19. Germline-derived CDR1 and CDR2 are KGHSH and LQKENI. The length of the CDR3 is 18 residues. The complete variable domain, with remaining parts taken from reference TRBV18 and TRBJ1-1, reads NAGVMQNPRHLVRRRGQEARLRCSPMKGHSHVYWYRQLPEEGLKFMVYLQKENIIDESGMPKERFSAEFPKEGPSILRIQQVVRGDSAAYFCASSPEFFGTGGEKEAFFGQGTRLTVV.